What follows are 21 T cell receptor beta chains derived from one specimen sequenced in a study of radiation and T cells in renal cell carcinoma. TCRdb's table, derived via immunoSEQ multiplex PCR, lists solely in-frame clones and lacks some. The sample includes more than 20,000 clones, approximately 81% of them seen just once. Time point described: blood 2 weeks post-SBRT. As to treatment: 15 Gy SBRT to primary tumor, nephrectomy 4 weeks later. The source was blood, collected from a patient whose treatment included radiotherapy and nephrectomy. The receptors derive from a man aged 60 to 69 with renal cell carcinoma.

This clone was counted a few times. The CDR3 DNA is TGTGCCAGCAGATGGGGACTAGACGCCCAGTACTTC. This codes for CASRWGLDAQYF. This chain links TRBV5-8 with TRBJ2-5, with 8 bases aligning to TRBD2. Trimming removed 5 bases from V and 9 bases from J; junction bases left unmatched: 6. Germline V gene data show CDR1 as SGHTS and CDR2 as YDEGEE. The CDR3 runs to 12 residues.

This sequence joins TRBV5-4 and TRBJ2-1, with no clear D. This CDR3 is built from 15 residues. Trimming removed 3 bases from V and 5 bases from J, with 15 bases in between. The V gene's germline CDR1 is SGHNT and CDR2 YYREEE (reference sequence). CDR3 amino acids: CASSSTNGYHNEQFF. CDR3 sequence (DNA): TGTGCCAGCAGCTCCACTAACGGTTATCACAATGAGCAGTTCTTC.

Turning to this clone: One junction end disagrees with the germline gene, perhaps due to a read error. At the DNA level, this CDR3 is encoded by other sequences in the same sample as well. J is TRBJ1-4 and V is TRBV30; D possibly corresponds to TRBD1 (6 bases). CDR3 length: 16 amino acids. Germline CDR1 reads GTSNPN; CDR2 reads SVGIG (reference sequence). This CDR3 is CAWSRGIFPTNEKLFF. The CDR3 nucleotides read TGTGCCTGGAGCAGGGGTATTTTCCCAACCAATGAAAAACTGTTTTTT.

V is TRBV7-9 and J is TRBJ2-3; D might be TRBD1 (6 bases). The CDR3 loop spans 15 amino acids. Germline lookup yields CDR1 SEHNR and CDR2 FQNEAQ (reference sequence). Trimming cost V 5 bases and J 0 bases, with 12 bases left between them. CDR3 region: CASSLQGKSTDTQYF. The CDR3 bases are TGTGCCAGCAGCCTACAGGGAAAAAGCACAGATACGCAGTATTTT.

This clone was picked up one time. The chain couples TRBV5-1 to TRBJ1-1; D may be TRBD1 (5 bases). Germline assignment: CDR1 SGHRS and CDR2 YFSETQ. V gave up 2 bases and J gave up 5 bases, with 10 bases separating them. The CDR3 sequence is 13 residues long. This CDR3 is CASSFGEGTEAFF. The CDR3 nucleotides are TGCGCCAGCAGCTTTGGAGAGGGGACTGAAGCTTTCTTT.

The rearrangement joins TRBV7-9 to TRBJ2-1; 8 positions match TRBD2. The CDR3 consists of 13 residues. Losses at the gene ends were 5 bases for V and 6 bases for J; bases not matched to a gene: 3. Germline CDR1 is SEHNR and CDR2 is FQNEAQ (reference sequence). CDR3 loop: CASSQTSANEQFF. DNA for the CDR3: TGTGCCAGCAGCCAGACTAGCGCCAATGAGCAGTTCTTC.

The CDR3 DNA is TGTGCCTGGAATACTGGGACAGCCTACGAGCAGTACTTC. Its protein is CAWNTGTAYEQYF. The chain links TRBV30 to TRBJ2-7, with TRBD1 matching over 7 bases. The CDR3 consists of 13 residues. Trimming took 4 bases from V and 2 from J; bases not matched to a gene: 5. The germline gives CDR1 GTSNPN, CDR2 SVGIG (reference sequence).

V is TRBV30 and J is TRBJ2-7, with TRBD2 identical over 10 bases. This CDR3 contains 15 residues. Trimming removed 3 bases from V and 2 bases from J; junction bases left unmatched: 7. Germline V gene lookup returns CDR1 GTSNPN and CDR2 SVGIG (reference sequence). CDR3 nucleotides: TGTGCCTGGAGGGCATCAGCGGGAGGGACCTACGAGCAGTACTTC. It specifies CAWRASAGGTYEQYF.

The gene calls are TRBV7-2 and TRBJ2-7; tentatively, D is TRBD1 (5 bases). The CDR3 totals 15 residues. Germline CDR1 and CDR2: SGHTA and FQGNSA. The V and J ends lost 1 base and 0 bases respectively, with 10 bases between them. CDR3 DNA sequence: TGTGCCAGCAGCTTAGACAGGCTTAGCTCCTACGAGCAGTACTTC. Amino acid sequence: CASSLDRLSSYEQYF.

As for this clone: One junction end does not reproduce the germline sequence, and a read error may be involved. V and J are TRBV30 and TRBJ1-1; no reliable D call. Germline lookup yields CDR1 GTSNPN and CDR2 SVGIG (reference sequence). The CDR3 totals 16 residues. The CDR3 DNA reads TGTGCCTGGACACCCCGTTTGGGCAGCTTGAACCCTGAAGCTTTCTTT. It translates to CAWTPRLGSLNPEAFF. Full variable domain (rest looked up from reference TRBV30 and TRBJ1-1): SQTIHQWPATLVQPVGSPLSLECTVEGTSNPNLYWYRQAAGRGLQLLFYSVGIGQISSEVPQNLSASRPQDRQFILSSKKLLLSDSGFYLCAWTPRLGSLNPEAFFGQGTRLTVV.

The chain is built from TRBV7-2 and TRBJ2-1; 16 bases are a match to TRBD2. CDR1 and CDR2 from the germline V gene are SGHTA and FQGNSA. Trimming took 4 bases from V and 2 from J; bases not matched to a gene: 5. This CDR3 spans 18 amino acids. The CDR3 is CASSSGLAGGHAYNEQFF. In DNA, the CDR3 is TGTGCCAGCAGCTCGGGACTAGCGGGAGGGCACGCCTACAATGAGCAGTTCTTC.

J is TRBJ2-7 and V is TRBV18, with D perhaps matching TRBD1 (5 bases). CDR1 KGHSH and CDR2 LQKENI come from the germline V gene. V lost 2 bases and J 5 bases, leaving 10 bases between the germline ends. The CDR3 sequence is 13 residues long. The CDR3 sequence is CASSPAQGHEQYF. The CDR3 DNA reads TGTGCCAGCTCACCAGCCCAGGGCCACGAGCAGTACTTC.

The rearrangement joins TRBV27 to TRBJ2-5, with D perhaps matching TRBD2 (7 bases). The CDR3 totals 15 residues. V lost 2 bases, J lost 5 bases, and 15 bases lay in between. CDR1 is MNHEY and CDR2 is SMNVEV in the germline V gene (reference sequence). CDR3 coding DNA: TGTGCCAGCAGTTTAGGGGGGGGCTATGGGGAGACCCAGTACTTC. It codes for CASSLGGGYGETQYF.

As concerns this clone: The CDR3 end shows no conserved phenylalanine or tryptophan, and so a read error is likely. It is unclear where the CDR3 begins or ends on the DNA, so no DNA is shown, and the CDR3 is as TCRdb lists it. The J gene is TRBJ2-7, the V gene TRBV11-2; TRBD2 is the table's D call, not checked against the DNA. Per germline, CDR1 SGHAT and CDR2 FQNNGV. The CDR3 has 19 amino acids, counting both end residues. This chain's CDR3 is CASSKGPGLAGSPTSSTGL.

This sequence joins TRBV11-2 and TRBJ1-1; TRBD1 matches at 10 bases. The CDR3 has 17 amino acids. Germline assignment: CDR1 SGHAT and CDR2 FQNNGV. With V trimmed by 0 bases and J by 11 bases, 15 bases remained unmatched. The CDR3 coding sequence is TGTGCCAGCAGCTTAGAGGTGTATGGGACAGGGGCTCAGTGGGCTTTCTTT. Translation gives CASSLEVYGTGAQWAFF.

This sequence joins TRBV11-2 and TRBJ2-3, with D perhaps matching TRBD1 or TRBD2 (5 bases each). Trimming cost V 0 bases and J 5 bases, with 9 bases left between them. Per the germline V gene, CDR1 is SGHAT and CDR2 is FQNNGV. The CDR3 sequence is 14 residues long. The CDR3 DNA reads TGTGCCAGCAGCTTAGATGGGGGTGGAGATACGCAGTATTTT. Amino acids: CASSLDGGGDTQYF.

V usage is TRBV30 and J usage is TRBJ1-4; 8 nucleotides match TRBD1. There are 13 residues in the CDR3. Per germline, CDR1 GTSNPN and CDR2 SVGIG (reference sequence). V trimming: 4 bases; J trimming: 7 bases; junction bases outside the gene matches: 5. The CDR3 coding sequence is TGTGCCTGGACAGGGGGCGCGAGTGAAAAACTGTTTTTT. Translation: CAWTGGASEKLFF.

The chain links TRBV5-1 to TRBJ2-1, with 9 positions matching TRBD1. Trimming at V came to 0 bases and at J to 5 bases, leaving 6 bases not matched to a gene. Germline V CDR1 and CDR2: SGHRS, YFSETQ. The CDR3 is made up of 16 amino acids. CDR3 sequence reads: CASSLGDRVNHNEQFF. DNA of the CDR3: TGCGCCAGCAGCTTGGGGGACAGGGTTAACCACAATGAGCAGTTCTTC.

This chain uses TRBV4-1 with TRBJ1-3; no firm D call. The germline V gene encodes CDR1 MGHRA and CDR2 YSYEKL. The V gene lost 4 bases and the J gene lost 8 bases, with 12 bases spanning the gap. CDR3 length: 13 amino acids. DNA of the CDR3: TGCGCCAGCAGCCCGCGTTTTGGGGACACCATATATTTT. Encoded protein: CASSPRFGDTIYF.

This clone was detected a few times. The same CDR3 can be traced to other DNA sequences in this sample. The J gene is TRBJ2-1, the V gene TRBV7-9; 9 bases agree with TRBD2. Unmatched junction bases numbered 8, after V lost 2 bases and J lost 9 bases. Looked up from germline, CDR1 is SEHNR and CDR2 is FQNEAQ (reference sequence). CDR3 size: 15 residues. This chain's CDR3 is CASSLLAGGPGEQFF. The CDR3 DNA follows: TGTGCCAGCAGCTTACTCGCGGGAGGGCCGGGTGAGCAGTTCTTC.

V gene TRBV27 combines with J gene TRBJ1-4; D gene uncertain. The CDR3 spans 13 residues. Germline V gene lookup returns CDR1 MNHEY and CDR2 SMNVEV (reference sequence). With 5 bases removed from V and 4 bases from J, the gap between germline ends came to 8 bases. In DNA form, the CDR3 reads TGTGCCAGCAGTCCGTTGATTAATGAAAAACTGTTTTTT. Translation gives CASSPLINEKLFF.